The 26 T cell receptor beta chains below come from one sample, sequenced in a study of regulatory T cells in long-lasting Graves disease. Documented time point: newly diagnosed GD, antithyroid drugs for less than 3 months. Researchers made the TCR library from RNA that was extracted from PBMCs. Investigators prepared the TCR beta libraries by applying iRepertoire HTBI primers and Arm-PCR of CDR3 regions. TCRdb re-derived calls from the multiplex PCR reads in MiXCR, one entry per CDR3 protein. This table holds hundreds of thousands of distinct CDR3 sequences, about a sixth found once. The sample was peripheral blood mononuclear cells (PBMCs), taken at new diagnosis, from a patient treated with antithyroid drugs. These receptors all stem from a female donor with Graves disease.

This clonotype was seen many times. This rearrangement joins TRBV10-3 to TRBJ1-3; no clear D. This CDR3 has 14 residues. Germline V gene data show CDR1 as ENHRY and CDR2 as SYGVKD. The germline V and J ends were trimmed by 8 bases and 0 bases, with 11 bases remaining between them. CDR3 amino acids: CAIEAGRSGNTIYF. CDR3 sequence (DNA): TGTGCCATCGAAGCAGGTCGCTCTGGAAACACCATATATTTT.

This chain uses TRBV28 with TRBJ2-7, with D tentatively TRBD1 or TRBD2 (5 bases each). Deletions cut 1 base from V and 2 bases from J, with 18 bases between. CDR1 MDHEN and CDR2 SYDVKM come from the germline V gene. The CDR3 is made up of 17 amino acids. In DNA, the CDR3 is TGTGCCAGCAGTTTATTTACCGGGGCCACATTCACCTACGAGCAGTACTTC. Amino acid sequence: CASSLFTGATFTYEQYF.

The rearrangement joins TRBV3-1 to TRBJ2-2; D gene ambiguous. V lost 0 bases and J lost 2, with 10 bases in between. CDR1 is LGHDT, CDR2 YNNKEL, per germline (reference sequence). The CDR3 contains 16 residues. The CDR3 nucleotides are TGTGCCAGCAGCCAAGATACGTTGGGAAACACCGGGGAGCTGTTTTTT. Its translation is CASSQDTLGNTGELFF.

This clonotype was seen ten or more times. V is TRBV6-1 and J is TRBJ1-4; weak D call: TRBD1 (6 bases). Germline assignment: CDR1 MNHNS and CDR2 SASEGT. With 6 bases removed from V and 0 bases from J, the gap between germline ends came to 11 bases. The CDR3 contains 15 residues. As DNA, the CDR3 is TGTGCCAGCAGCTCAGGGGAGGCAACTAATGAAAAACTGTTTTTT. This gives the protein CASSSGEATNEKLFF.

Points on this clonotype: Only one base separates this from a far larger clonotype, so it likely reflects a read error. CDR3 amino acids: CASSRGSGAFF. The DNA of the CDR3 is TGTGCCAGCAGCCGAGGGAGTGGAGCTTTCTTT. The J gene is TRBJ2-3, the V gene TRBV11-2; D is uncertain. The J call is doubtful: the DNA matches TRBJ1-1 better. This CDR3 contains 11 residues. CDR1 and CDR2 (germline): SGHAT, FQNNGV.

This clonotype was seen a few times. V is TRBV19 and J is TRBJ2-7, with D perhaps TRBD1 or TRBD2 (6 bases each). The CDR3 covers 20 residues. The germline V and J ends were trimmed by 4 bases and 2 bases, with 30 bases remaining between them. Germline CDR1 is LNHDA and CDR2 is SQIVND (reference sequence). CDR3 loop: CASSTQRTGQFSGTPYEQYF. For the CDR3, the DNA is TGTGCCAGTAGTACCCAACGAACTGGACAGTTTAGCGGAACTCCCTACGAGCAGTACTTC.

This clonotype was found many times. V gene TRBV2 combines with J gene TRBJ2-2, with 10 bases that match TRBD2. The CDR3 spans 14 residues. Losses at the gene ends were 10 bases for V and 3 bases for J; bases not matched to a gene: 5. The germline gives CDR1 SNHLY, CDR2 FYNNEI. The CDR3: CATKGLAYTGELFF. CDR3 coding DNA: TGTGCCACCAAGGGACTAGCGTACACCGGGGAGCTGTTTTTT.

This clonotype was seen more than once but under ten times. The V gene is TRBV29-1, the J gene TRBJ1-1, with unresolved D. This CDR3 has 12 amino acids. CDR1 SQVTM and CDR2 ANQGSEA come from the germline V gene. The V end was cut by 6 bases, the J end by 3 bases, with 11 bases between. CDR3 protein: CSVGPAHTEAFF. CDR3 nucleotide sequence: TGCAGCGTCGGTCCAGCGCACACTGAAGCTTTCTTT.

This clonotype was seen ten or more times. This chain links TRBV29-1 with TRBJ2-7; tentatively, D is TRBD2 (5 bases). V was clipped by 3 bases and J by 5 bases, with 11 bases between them. CDR1 is SQVTM, CDR2 ANQGSEA, per germline. The CDR3 spans 12 residues. The CDR3 region has the DNA TGCAGCGTTGATATGGGAGTGGACGAGCAGTACTTC. Translated, it gives CSVDMGVDEQYF.

The V and J genes are TRBV3-1 and TRBJ2-1; D might be TRBD2 (5 bases). In germline, CDR1 is LGHDT, CDR2 YNNKEL (reference sequence). There are 14 residues in the CDR3. The V end was cut by 8 bases, the J end by 7 bases, with 18 bases between. CDR3 bases: TGTGCCAGCCTCGCCAGCGGAAGTACAAATGAGCAGTTCTTC. Its protein product is CASLASGSTNEQFF.

This clonotype was seen ten or more times. The gene calls are TRBV3-1 and TRBJ2-7, with D unclear. Germline V lookup: CDR1 LGHDT, CDR2 YNNKEL (reference sequence). CDR3 length equals 13 residues. V lost 0 bases and J lost 6, with 9 bases in between. The chain's CDR3 is CASSQERGGEQYF. The CDR3 DNA reads TGTGCCAGCAGCCAAGAGCGTGGTGGCGAGCAGTACTTC.

This clonotype was recorded at least ten times. This chain links TRBV27 with TRBJ2-3; no clear D gene. V lost 2 bases, J lost 2 bases, and 5 bases lay in between. CDR1 is MNHEY and CDR2 is SMNVEV in the germline V gene (reference sequence). The CDR3 has 13 residues. The CDR3 region is CASSLATTDTQYF. The CDR3 bases are TGTGCCAGCAGTTTAGCTACCACAGATACGCAGTATTTT.

This clonotype was detected ten times or more. The chain links TRBV28 to TRBJ1-5; no clear D. CDR3 length: 15 amino acids. The germline CDR1 and CDR2 sequences are MDHEN and SYDVKM. Trimming stripped 6 bases from V and 1 base from J, with 13 bases between. CDR3 bases: TGTGCCAGCAGACTGGACCTCGGCAGCAATCAGCCCCAGCATTTT. Encoded protein: CASRLDLGSNQPQHF.

In regard to this clonotype: This may be a read error: a much more frequent sequence differs by one nucleotide. The chain links TRBV14 to TRBJ2-1, with D perhaps matching TRBD1 (5 bases). Germline V gene lookup returns CDR1 SGHDN and CDR2 FVKESK. V was pared by 0 bases and J by 8 bases, with 17 bases between. CDR3 length equals 16 residues. The CDR3 sequence: CASSQEGHCSNDEQFF. CDR3 DNA: TGTGCCAGCAGCCAAGAAGGACATTGCAGTAATGATGAGCAGTTCTTC.

This clonotype was seen many times. The rearrangement uses TRBV4-3 and TRBJ1-5, with a weak D call TRBD1 (5 bases). From germline, CDR1 is LGHNA and CDR2 YSLEER. V was clipped by 4 bases and J by 6 bases, with 13 bases between them. This CDR3 has 14 residues. CDR3 sequence (DNA): TGCGCCAGCAGCCCGGGGCCGTGGGGTCAGCCCCAGCATTTT. Translating gives CASSPGPWGQPQHF.

This clonotype has a count of ten or more. The rearrangement uses TRBV6-1 and TRBJ1-1; the D is unclear. CDR3 length equals 11 residues. Trimming removed 7 bases from V and 6 bases from J, with 9 bases in between. Germline loops: CDR1 MNHNS, CDR2 SASEGT. CDR3 in DNA: TGTGCCAGCAAAGACATTGCTGAAGCTTTCTTT. Its protein is CASKDIAEAFF.

This clonotype was counted many times. The J gene is TRBJ2-7, the V gene TRBV20-1, with 9 nucleotides matching TRBD2. Germline V gene lookup returns CDR1 DFQATT and CDR2 SNEGSKA (reference sequence). Trimming removed 7 bases from V and 3 bases from J; junction bases left unmatched: 7. The CDR3 spans 13 residues. CDR3 sequence (DNA): TGCAGTGTTAGGGATAGCGGGAGCTACGAGCAGTACTTC. Translation: CSVRDSGSYEQYF.

This clonotype has only a few counts. The chain carries TRBV6-1 and TRBJ1-2, with D possibly being TRBD1 (6 bases). This CDR3 spans 14 amino acids. The germline V and J ends were trimmed by 5 bases and 4 bases, with 14 bases remaining between them. CDR1 and CDR2 (germline): MNHNS, SASEGT. The CDR3 protein is CASSPLQGGYGYTF. Here the CDR3 DNA reads TGTGCCAGCAGTCCCTTACAGGGAGGCTATGGCTACACCTTC.

This clonotype came up many times. For the CDR3, the DNA is TGTGCCATCAGTGCAACAGGGTCCGGAGGGATCCAAGAGACCCAGTACTTC. It translates to CAISATGSGGIQETQYF. This chain joins TRBV10-3 and TRBJ2-5; either TRBD1 or TRBD2 may supply D (6 bases each). Germline V lookup: CDR1 ENHRY, CDR2 SYGVKD. This CDR3 spans 17 amino acids. Trimming removed 4 bases at V and 1 base at J, with 19 bases between.

This clonotype was picked up a small number of times. This chain links TRBV9 with TRBJ2-3; tentative D call: TRBD2 (5 bases). V lost 7 bases and J lost 1, with 16 bases in between. The CDR3 contains 15 residues. The germline CDR1 and CDR2 sequences are SGDLS and YYNGEE. CDR3 nucleotide sequence: TGTGCCAGCGGCGCACCCCTCGGGGGCACAGATACGCAGTATTTT. Its protein is CASGAPLGGTDTQYF.

This clonotype was found many times. CDR3 DNA: TGTGCCAGCAGTAGGTTTGGGATGGGGAATCAGCCCCAGCATTTT. Translated, it gives CASSRFGMGNQPQHF. The chain uses TRBV6-1 and TRBJ1-5; D gene unclear. Trimming cost V 5 bases and J 4 bases, with 15 bases left between them. This CDR3 comprises 15 residues. The germline CDR1 and CDR2 sequences are MNHNS and SASEGT.

At least ten counts were recorded for this clonotype. V is TRBV20-1 and J is TRBJ1-2, with D possibly TRBD1 on 5 matching bases. V lost 0 bases to trimming and J lost 8 bases, with 13 bases between them. From germline, CDR1 is DFQATT and CDR2 SNEGSKA (reference sequence). This CDR3 region has 13 residues. The CDR3 DNA is TGCAGTGCTAGAGATACAGGCCCCGGGGGCTACACCTTC. Translated, it gives CSARDTGPGGYTF.

The chain has TRBV20-1 and TRBJ2-3; D is possibly TRBD1 (6 bases). CDR1 is DFQATT, CDR2 SNEGSKA, per germline (reference sequence). V lost 6 bases to trimming and J lost 8 bases, with 9 bases between them. The CDR3 loop spans 10 amino acids. In DNA, the CDR3 is TGCAGTGCGGAACAGGGTACGCAGTATTTT. It yields the protein CSAEQGTQYF.

This clonotype has at least ten counts. This rearrangement joins TRBV11-2 to TRBJ2-1; TRBD2 matches 13 bases. V was clipped by 7 bases and J by 5 bases; unmatched bases: 2. Germline CDR1 reads SGHAT; CDR2 reads FQNNGV. This CDR3 region has 14 residues. DNA of the CDR3: TGTGCCAGCAAACTAGCGGGAGGGGACAATGAGCAGTTCTTC. It encodes CASKLAGGDNEQFF.

This clonotype was detected only a few times. V gene TRBV20-1 combines with J gene TRBJ2-7; 7 bases agree with TRBD1. Germline values: CDR1 DFQATT, CDR2 SNEGSKA (reference sequence). The CDR3 has 16 amino acids. V lost 1 base, J lost 4 bases, and 13 bases stayed unmatched. CDR3 sequence (DNA): TGCAGTGCTAGAGCCCTTTCGGGGACAGACGGTTACGAGCAGTACTTC. Amino acid sequence: CSARALSGTDGYEQYF.

The table lists this clonotype with many counts. J is TRBJ1-1 and V is TRBV27; D may be TRBD1 (6 bases). The CDR3 is made up of 14 amino acids. Germline V gene sequence: CDR1 MNHEY, CDR2 SMNVEV (reference sequence). V was shortened by 6 bases and J by 4 bases, with 15 bases between the two germline ends. The CDR3 reads CASRSAVDSTEAFF. The CDR3 coding sequence is TGTGCCAGCAGATCTGCGGTGGACAGCACTGAAGCTTTCTTT.